The 25 T cell receptor beta chains in this list originate from one sample, sequenced in a study of shared clonotypes between healthy human individuals. TCRdb keeps only in-frame clones here, not all; method: immunoSEQ multiplex PCR. The sample shows around 550,000 clones, approximately 96% of them seen only once. Naive CD8 cells lacked CD45RO, underwent positive selection for CCR7 and left out terminally differentiated effector memory CD45RA+ cells. Sequencing input: naive CD8+ T cells sorted from blood. These receptors came from a woman aged 25 to 39 in good health.

This CDR3 is CATSIGQAWNEQYF. In nucleotides, the CDR3 is TGTGCCACCAGCATAGGACAGGCTTGGAACGAGCAGTACTTC. V gene TRBV15 combines with J gene TRBJ2-7; TRBD1 aligns across 7 bases. Germline lookup yields CDR1 LNHNV and CDR2 YYDKDF (reference sequence). The CDR3 is made up of 14 amino acids. V shed 4 bases and J 5 bases; nucleotides not matched to a gene: 8.

The chain links TRBV5-1 to TRBJ2-3; 12 bases fit TRBD2. CDR1 is SGHRS, CDR2 YFSETQ, per germline. The CDR3 has 17 residues. V was clipped by 1 base and J by 4 bases; unmatched bases: 7. The CDR3 loop is CASSLLAGGPKADTQYF. In DNA, the CDR3 is TGCGCCAGCAGCTTGCTAGCGGGAGGGCCAAAAGCAGATACGCAGTATTTT. The variable domain in full, with the rest retrieved from reference TRBV5-1 and TRBJ2-3, is KAGVTQTPRYLIKTRGQQVTLSCSPISGHRSVSWYQQTPGQGLQFLFEYFSETQRNKGNFPGRFSGRQFSNSRSEMNVSTLELGDSALYLCASSLLAGGPKADTQYFGPGTRLTVL.

V usage is TRBV6-5 and J usage is TRBJ2-1; the match to TRBD2 covers 12 bases. Germline V gene data show CDR1 as MNHEY and CDR2 as SVGAGI. V shed 6 bases and J 6 bases; nucleotides not matched to a gene: 6. This CDR3 is 15 amino acids long. The CDR3 is CASRELAGGPNEQFF. In DNA, the CDR3 is TGTGCCAGCAGAGAACTAGCGGGAGGTCCCAATGAGCAGTTCTTC.

The genes are TRBV11-2 and TRBJ2-7, with 10 bases lining up with TRBD1. CDR3 length equals 16 residues. The germline gives CDR1 SGHAT, CDR2 FQNNGV. V trimming: 2 bases; J trimming: 3 bases; junction bases outside the gene matches: 7. CDR3 loop: CASSLRGTGVFYEQYF. The CDR3 DNA is TGTGCCAGCAGCTTAAGGGGGACAGGGGTTTTCTACGAGCAGTACTTC.

This clone was observed once. The V gene is TRBV6-4, the J gene TRBJ2-7; 9 nucleotides align to TRBD2. The length of the CDR3 is 14 residues. With V trimmed by 3 bases and J by 4 bases, 4 bases remained unmatched. CDR1 is MRHNA, CDR2 SNTAGT, per germline. CDR3 bases: TGTGCCAGCAGTGAAGTAGCGGGAGCGTACGAGCAGTACTTC. Protein product: CASSEVAGAYEQYF.

A word on this clone: The junction does not match germline at one end; this may be a read error. This sample includes further DNA sequences coding for the same CDR3. The CDR3 nucleotides read TGCAGCGTTGACTACGGCTACACCTTC. Translation: CSVDYGYTF. The gene calls are TRBV29-1 and TRBJ1-2; unclear D gene. The CDR3 is made up of 9 amino acids. The germline gives CDR1 SQVTM, CDR2 ANQGSEA.

The chain joins TRBV27 to TRBJ2-2; no clear D. This CDR3 comprises 16 residues. The germline gives CDR1 MNHEY, CDR2 SMNVEV (reference sequence). Trimming removed 7 bases from V and 4 bases from J, with 19 bases in between. In DNA form, the CDR3 reads TGTGCCAGCAAAGTAGGCCCTACCCCGGGCACCGGGGAGCTGTTTTTT. Translation gives CASKVGPTPGTGELFF.

J is TRBJ2-5 and V is TRBV29-1, with 9 positions matching TRBD1. The CDR3 spans 15 residues. V lost 6 bases to trimming and J lost 1 base; unmatched junction nucleotides: 9. Germline CDR1 reads SQVTM; CDR2 reads ANQGSEA. This CDR3 is CSVHRGLGPQETQYF. CDR3 DNA sequence: TGCAGCGTCCACAGGGGGCTGGGTCCCCAAGAGACCCAGTACTTC.

This chain joins TRBV28 and TRBJ2-5; D not resolved. V lost 9 bases and J lost 0, with 17 bases in between. CDR1 and CDR2 (germline): MDHEN, SYDVKM. This CDR3 region has 15 residues. CDR3 nucleotides: TGTGCCAGTGCGGCGACGCTCGCGTACCAAGAGACCCAGTACTTC. The encoded protein is CASAATLAYQETQYF.

The chain carries TRBV19 and TRBJ1-5; D unresolved. Germline lookup yields CDR1 LNHDA and CDR2 SQIVND (reference sequence). V was shortened by 10 bases and J by 4 bases, with 17 bases between the two germline ends. CDR3 length: 14 amino acids. The CDR3 coding sequence is TGTGCCACTGGGGATCCGTCACCTAATCAGCCCCAGCATTTT. It encodes CATGDPSPNQPQHF.

The chain employs TRBV5-5 and TRBJ2-1, with a weak D call TRBD1 (6 bases). Germline lookup yields CDR1 SGHKS and CDR2 YYEKEE (reference sequence). V lost 3 bases and J 8 bases, leaving 9 bases between the germline ends. The CDR3 is 12 residues long. The CDR3 region is CASSSTGHEQFF. CDR3 DNA sequence: TGTGCCAGCAGCTCCACAGGGCATGAGCAGTTCTTC.

CDR3 DNA: TGTGCCAGCAGTTCGCACCCACAGGGTCCCCTTTACGAGCAGTACTTC. Amino acid sequence: CASSSHPQGPLYEQYF. The chain recombines TRBV28 with TRBJ2-7, with a tentative D call TRBD1 (6 bases). The CDR3 has 16 amino acids. The ends were cut back, 4 bases at V and 4 bases at J, with 20 bases in the middle. Germline CDR1 reads MDHEN; CDR2 reads SYDVKM.

V usage is TRBV7-9 and J usage is TRBJ2-7, with 8 bases that match TRBD1. Germline lookup yields CDR1 SEHNR and CDR2 FQNEAQ (reference sequence). Losses at the gene ends were 5 bases for V and 12 bases for J; bases not matched to a gene: 6. CDR3 size: 11 residues. The CDR3 protein is CASSLTTGVYF. Written as DNA, the CDR3 is TGTGCCAGCAGCCTAACGACAGGGGTGTACTTC.

The chain employs TRBV7-6 and TRBJ1-2; no reliable D call. This CDR3 comprises 18 residues. V was clipped by 5 bases and J by 4 bases, with 26 bases between them. Germline V gene sequence: CDR1 SGHVS, CDR2 FNYEAQ. The CDR3 sequence is CASSANSPRGGPIYGYTF. The CDR3 DNA reads TGTGCCAGCAGCGCAAACTCCCCCCGGGGAGGCCCGATCTATGGCTACACCTTC. The variable domain in full, completed from reference TRBV7-6 and TRBJ1-2, reads GAGVSQSPRYKVTKRGQDVALRCDPISGHVSLYWYRQALGQGPEFLTYFNYEAQQDKSGLPNDRFSAERPEGSISTLTIQRTEQRDSAMYRCASSANSPRGGPIYGYTFGSGTRLTVV.

This clone is a singleton in its sample. This chain joins TRBV5-6 and TRBJ1-1, with D uncertain. Looked up from germline, CDR1 is SGHDT and CDR2 is YYEEEE. CDR3 length: 13 residues. Trimming cost V 3 bases and J 5 bases, with 11 bases left between them. The CDR3 spells CASSYTSRTEAFF. Here the CDR3 DNA reads TGTGCCAGCAGCTATACAAGTCGGACTGAAGCTTTCTTT.

The V gene is TRBV28, the J gene TRBJ2-7, with D possibly called TRBD1 or TRBD2 (6 bases each). The V gene lost 5 bases and the J gene lost 3 bases, with 20 bases spanning the gap. Germline V gene sequence: CDR1 MDHEN, CDR2 SYDVKM. This CDR3 comprises 16 residues. CDR3 sequence (DNA): TGTGCCAGCAGTCCAAGGGACACCCGGGGGAGCTACGAGCAGTACTTC. Translated: CASSPRDTRGSYEQYF.

V usage is TRBV7-2 and J usage is TRBJ2-7, with TRBD2 matching over 8 bases. Germline V lookup: CDR1 SGHTA, CDR2 FQGNSA. V shed 1 base and J 3 bases; nucleotides not matched to a gene: 11. The CDR3 length is 17 residues. The CDR3 DNA reads TGTGCCAGCAGCTTAGAACGAGGACTAGCCCTATACTACGAGCAGTACTTC. Its protein product is CASSLERGLALYYEQYF.

The gene calls are TRBV21-1 and TRBJ1-4. TRBV21-1 is a documented pseudogene. This CDR3 has 15 amino acids. CDR3 sequence reads: CASSSKERSNEKLFF. The CDR3 DNA reads TGTGCCAGCAGCTCTAAGGAGCGGTCTAATGAAAAACTGTTTTTT.

This clone was counted a single time. Other nucleotide sequences from this sample produce the same CDR3. The chain couples TRBV19 to TRBJ2-5; 8 bases agree with TRBD1. The CDR3 loop spans 14 amino acids. The germline gives CDR1 LNHDA, CDR2 SQIVND (reference sequence). Trimming took 5 bases from V and 2 from J; bases not matched to a gene: 4. CDR3 sequence: CASSPDRDQETQYF. The CDR3 coding sequence is TGTGCCAGTAGTCCGGACAGGGATCAAGAGACCCAGTACTTC.

This sequence joins TRBV19 and TRBJ2-2, with D perhaps TRBD1 (6 bases). The germline gives CDR1 LNHDA, CDR2 SQIVND (reference sequence). V was clipped by 1 base and J by 1 base, with 10 bases between them. This CDR3 has 16 amino acids. The chain's CDR3 is CASSIGRTENTGELFF. The CDR3 DNA reads TGTGCCAGTAGTATAGGAAGGACAGAGAACACCGGGGAGCTGTTTTTT.

The rearrangement links TRBV5-5 to TRBJ2-7; D remains ambiguous. Germline V gene lookup returns CDR1 SGHKS and CDR2 YYEKEE (reference sequence). V lost 4 bases to trimming and J lost 7 bases, with 15 bases between them. The CDR3 is 13 residues long. CDR3 amino acids: CASSRPSELEQYF. As DNA, the CDR3 is TGTGCCAGCAGCCGTCCCTCGGAGTTGGAGCAGTACTTC.

This chain joins TRBV30 and TRBJ1-5, with D hard to call. The CDR3 covers 10 residues. Trimming stripped 2 bases from V and 7 bases from J, with 3 bases between. From germline, CDR1 is GTSNPN and CDR2 SVGIG (reference sequence). The CDR3 spells CAWSRQPQHF. For the CDR3, the DNA is TGTGCCTGGAGTCGCCAGCCCCAGCATTTT.

The gene calls are TRBV10-1 and TRBJ2-1; 7 bases map to TRBD2. Trimming removed 3 bases from V and 6 bases from J; junction bases left unmatched: 8. The CDR3 contains 15 residues. Germline V gene data show CDR1 as WNHNN and CDR2 as SYGVQD (reference sequence). This CDR3 reads CASSDYAGDSNEQFF. The CDR3 DNA follows: TGCGCCAGCAGTGACTACGCGGGAGACAGCAATGAGCAGTTCTTC.

CDR3 DNA: TGTGCCAGCAGCTTAGGCCCCGGTTACGAGCAGTACTTC. Translated, it gives CASSLGPGYEQYF. The chain has TRBV7-9 and TRBJ2-7; no definite D call. Trimming shortened V by 1 base and J by 4 bases, and 8 bases separated the two germline ends. The CDR3 runs to 13 residues. Germline V CDR1 and CDR2: SEHNR, FQNEAQ (reference sequence).

The chain couples TRBV4-1 to TRBJ2-5; D may be TRBD2 (6 bases). Germline CDR1 and CDR2: MGHRA and YSYEKL. The CDR3 consists of 14 residues. V was clipped by 1 base and J by 11 bases, with 17 bases between them. CDR3 in DNA: TGCGCCAGCAGCCAAGGGGACTCCATTGGGGAGCAGTACTTC. Amino acids: CASSQGDSIGEQYF.